This T cell receptor (beta chain) emerged from a study of cytomegalovirus exposure and HLA in healthy donors. A note on this clone: The antigen remains undetermined.

PCR amplification relied on 60 Vbeta primers (plus 13 Jbeta primers). TCRdb's copy holds only in-frame clones and misses some; the assay was immunoSEQ multiplex PCR. This sample's table has 45,000 to 55,000 clones. Trimming cost V 5 bases and J 2 bases; bases outside gene matches: 6. The CDR3 is 14 amino acids. The V gene's germline CDR1 is KGHSH and CDR2 LQKENI. Study-level points and caveats: Whilst most TCR sequences proved rare, a subset of public TCRs occurred across many donors. Clonal expansion, a later analysis showed, was greater in HLA-associated TCR beta chains than in equally common others. Versus the approximately 700-donor mean, an Asian-associated ancestry cluster reportedly showed fewer N-insertions in a later analysis. Roughly uniform sequencing depth across donors was assumed, possibly incorrectly.

The rearrangement joins TRBV18 to TRBJ2-7; 7 nucleotides line up with TRBD1. This clonotype was sampled from a woman between 50 and 59 years old in good health and CMV-seropositive. Sequencing used PBMCs. CDR3 residues: CASSITGETYEQYF. CDR3 in DNA: TGTGCCAGCTCAATTACAGGGGAAACCTACGAGCAGTACTTC. The variable domain in full, completed from reference TRBV18 and TRBJ2-7, reads NAGVMQNPRHLVRRRGQEARLRCSPMKGHSHVYWYRQLPEEGLKFMVYLQKENIIDESGMPKERFSAEFPKEGPSILRIQQVVRGDSAAYFCASSITGETYEQYFGPGTRLTVT.